The next 28 T cell receptor beta chains were all read from a single sample in a study of shared clonotypes between healthy human individuals. The data were produced by immunoSEQ multiplex PCR, yet TCRdb's version contains in-frame clones alone and is incomplete. The sample records roughly 2.6 million clones, roughly nine tenths being singletons. The sample comprised naive CD4+ T cells sorted from blood. Subset meaning: CD45RA+ positively selected. These receptor sequences come from a young man in good health.

This clone was detected once. The sample holds other DNA sequences that translate to the same CDR3. V is TRBV7-2 and J is TRBJ2-5, with D uncertain. Trimming took 1 base from V and 7 from J, leaving 10 bases between them. The CDR3 covers 13 residues. CDR1 and CDR2 (germline): SGHTA, FQGNSA. CDR3 bases: TGTGCCAGCAGCTTAGGACTCTTCGGGACCCAGTACTTC. Translating gives CASSLGLFGTQYF.

This chain joins TRBV9 and TRBJ2-3; TRBD1 aligns across 9 bases. The CDR3 totals 16 residues. CDR1 and CDR2 (germline): SGDLS, YYNGEE. With V trimmed by 0 bases and J by 4 bases, 6 bases remained unmatched. The CDR3 is CASSVGGDRGSDTQYF. The CDR3 coding sequence is TGTGCCAGCAGCGTAGGGGGAGACAGGGGGTCAGATACGCAGTATTTT.

The J gene is TRBJ2-2, the V gene TRBV14, with D possibly TRBD1 on 6 matching bases. The CDR3 is made up of 15 amino acids. Per the germline V gene, CDR1 is SGHDN and CDR2 is FVKESK. The V end was cut by 4 bases, the J end by 4 bases, with 13 bases between. In DNA form, the CDR3 reads TGTGCCAGCAGCCGGCAAGGGGGATTCACCGGGGAGCTGTTTTTT. Its translation: CASSRQGGFTGELFF.

This clone came up a few times. The chain couples TRBV30 to TRBJ1-1, with unresolved D. Germline V gene sequence: CDR1 GTSNPN, CDR2 SVGIG (reference sequence). V lost 3 bases, J lost 0 bases, and 14 bases lay in between. This CDR3 has 15 residues. For the CDR3, the DNA is TGTGCCTGGAGGGGATCGGTGGCCATGAACACTGAAGCTTTCTTT. The encoded protein is CAWRGSVAMNTEAFF.

With respect to this clone: Different DNA sequences within this sample yield the same CDR3. The rearrangement links TRBV6-5 to TRBJ2-7; 9 bases agree with TRBD1. The ends lost 4 bases at V and 3 bases at J; junction bases unmatched: 7. The CDR3 covers 15 residues. Germline values: CDR1 MNHEY, CDR2 SVGAGI. The CDR3 DNA follows: TGTGCCAGCAGTTCCCCGGGACAGGGCAACTACGAGCAGTACTTC. Amino acids: CASSSPGQGNYEQYF.

The chain is built from TRBV6-1 and TRBJ2-5; D may be TRBD1 (6 bases). The CDR3 extends over 14 amino acids. Trimming left V 5 bases short and J 6 bases short, with 16 bases between. Germline CDR1 reads MNHNS; CDR2 reads SASEGT. The CDR3 DNA follows: TGTGCCAGCAGTAACAGGGCCGAGGGAAAGACCCAGTACTTC. Protein product: CASSNRAEGKTQYF.

This clone came up once. V gene TRBV11-2 combines with J gene TRBJ2-4, with 8 bases fitting TRBD2. The germline CDR1 and CDR2 sequences are SGHAT and FQNNGV. V lost 6 bases, J lost 8 bases, and 9 bases stayed unmatched. The CDR3 runs 14 residues. DNA of the CDR3: TGTGCCAGCAGTCCCGGGACTAGTTTACACATTCAGTACTTC. The encoded protein is CASSPGTSLHIQYF.

The V gene is TRBV6-1, the J gene TRBJ1-2; D is possibly TRBD1 (5 bases). The CDR3 covers 14 residues. CDR1 is MNHNS and CDR2 is SASEGT in the germline V gene. V gave up 3 bases and J gave up 7 bases, with 15 bases separating them. The CDR3 DNA reads TGTGCCAGCAGTGAGGGGGGGAGACCCGGTGGCTACACCTTC. It codes for CASSEGGRPGGYTF.

The chain has TRBV9 and TRBJ1-2, with 7 nucleotides matching TRBD1. CDR1 is SGDLS and CDR2 is YYNGEE in the germline V gene. The V gene end was trimmed by 4 bases and the J gene end by 6 bases; junction bases not matched to a gene: 12. The CDR3 sequence is 15 residues long. CDR3 nucleotide sequence: TGTGCCAGCAGCCCCGGGGACAGTAGATTACATGGCTACACCTTC. Its translation: CASSPGDSRLHGYTF.

This CDR3 reads CASSLAWDRNYGYTF. CDR3 bases: TGTGCCAGCAGCTTAGCGTGGGACAGAAACTATGGCTACACCTTC. The rearrangement uses TRBV7-2 and TRBJ1-2, with 7 bases matching TRBD1. With 0 bases clipped from V and 2 bases from J, the junction kept 3 bases outside the gene matches. The CDR3 sequence is 15 residues long. The germline V gene has CDR1 SGHTA and CDR2 FQGNSA.

The chain has TRBV5-1 and TRBJ1-2, with D unclear. The germline V gene has CDR1 SGHRS and CDR2 YFSETQ. The CDR3 has 12 residues. Trimming stripped 0 bases from V and 7 bases from J, with 7 bases between. The CDR3 loop reads CASSLDLLGYTF. The CDR3 DNA is TGCGCCAGCAGCTTGGACCTACTTGGCTACACCTTC.

The gene calls are TRBV7-2 and TRBJ2-4; 10 nucleotides match TRBD1. J gave up 6 bases and V 5 bases, and 10 bases lay outside the gene matches. Germline V gives CDR1 SGHTA, CDR2 FQGNSA. The CDR3 has 16 amino acids. The CDR3 bases are TGTGCCAGCAGCCTTAGGGACAGGGGTCCTATAAACATTCAGTACTTC. As protein: CASSLRDRGPINIQYF.

This chain connects TRBV28 to TRBJ2-7; a possible D gene is TRBD1 (6 bases). The CDR3 is 14 residues long. Trimming shortened V by 7 bases and J by 2 bases, and 15 bases separated the two germline ends. Germline V gene data show CDR1 as MDHEN and CDR2 as SYDVKM. CDR3 protein: CASKRGTITYEQYF. The CDR3 DNA reads as TGTGCCAGCAAAAGGGGGACGATTACCTACGAGCAGTACTTC.

This clone was seen once. The J gene is TRBJ1-2, the V gene TRBV9; no clear D gene. The ends were cut back, 0 bases at V and 3 bases at J, with 12 bases in the middle. CDR3 size: 15 residues. Germline loops: CDR1 SGDLS, CDR2 YYNGEE. CDR3 region: CASSVEWPVDYGYTF. For the CDR3, the DNA is TGTGCCAGCAGCGTAGAGTGGCCAGTGGACTATGGCTACACCTTC.

V is TRBV29-1 and J is TRBJ1-4; TRBD1 aligns across 12 bases. V trimming: 5 bases; J trimming: 7 bases; junction bases outside the gene matches: 8. The CDR3 loop spans 15 amino acids. CDR1 is SQVTM, CDR2 ANQGSEA, per germline. The CDR3 region is CSVLQPGQGAEKLFF. The CDR3 nucleotides are TGCAGCGTTCTACAGCCGGGACAGGGGGCTGAAAAACTGTTTTTT.

In its sample, this clone was seen once. The V call is TRBV10-3, the J call TRBJ1-2, with D possibly matching TRBD1 (5 bases). This CDR3 contains 10 residues. Trimming cost V 11 bases and J 4 bases, with 8 bases left between them. Per the germline V gene, CDR1 is ENHRY and CDR2 is SYGVKD. The CDR3 bases are TGTGCCGCCGGGGGCTATGGCTACACCTTC. Translating gives CAAGGYGYTF.

The chain has TRBV9 and TRBJ2-3; D gene ambiguous. CDR1 and CDR2 from the germline V gene are SGDLS and YYNGEE. V lost 4 bases and J 1 base, leaving 16 bases between the germline ends. The CDR3 extends over 16 amino acids. The CDR3 coding sequence is TGTGCCAGCAGCCCCGTAACGGACGGAGGCACAGATACGCAGTATTTT. As protein: CASSPVTDGGTDTQYF.

The rearrangement joins TRBV5-1 to TRBJ1-2; D possibly corresponds to TRBD1 (5 bases). There are 13 residues in the CDR3. Germline V CDR1 and CDR2: SGHRS, YFSETQ. The V gene lost 4 bases and the J gene lost 8 bases, with 15 bases spanning the gap. Written as DNA, the CDR3 is TGCGCCAGCAGCCCCGGGACTCCCGAGGGCTACACCTTC. Protein product: CASSPGTPEGYTF.

The chain has TRBV11-2 and TRBJ2-7; D remains ambiguous. Trimming stripped 5 bases from V and 1 base from J, with 15 bases between. The CDR3 is 15 amino acids. Germline loops: CDR1 SGHAT, CDR2 FQNNGV. CDR3 sequence: CASSPSPSDSYEQYF. CDR3 in DNA: TGTGCCAGCAGCCCCTCCCCATCAGATTCCTACGAGCAGTACTTC.

This chain connects TRBV28 to TRBJ2-5; D possibly corresponds to TRBD2 (5 bases). This CDR3 is 14 amino acids long. V gave up 3 bases and J gave up 5 bases, with 13 bases separating them. Germline V gene data show CDR1 as MDHEN and CDR2 as SYDVKM. CDR3 DNA: TGTGCCAGCAGTTTTCGGGGTATCTCGGAGACCCAGTACTTC. Its translation is CASSFRGISETQYF.

The V call is TRBV6-1, the J call TRBJ2-1; 12 bases fit TRBD2. Germline V CDR1 and CDR2: MNHNS, SASEGT. Germline trimming cut 4 bases from V and 9 bases from J; bases unmatched to any gene: 7. This CDR3 contains 15 residues. The CDR3, as DNA: TGTGCCAGCAGTGTGAGGACTAGCGGGGCCAGTGAGCAGTTCTTC. As protein: CASSVRTSGASEQFF.

The chain combines TRBV7-2 with TRBJ2-1; 14 bases are a match to TRBD2. The CDR3 length is 16 residues. The junction had 6 bases not matched to a gene; V was cut back by 1 base and J by 10 bases. Germline V CDR1 and CDR2: SGHTA, FQGNSA. The CDR3 loop reads CASSLGGLAGVGEQFF. The CDR3 region has the DNA TGTGCCAGCAGCTTAGGGGGACTAGCGGGAGTTGGGGAGCAGTTCTTC.

The J gene is TRBJ1-1, the V gene TRBV18; D is unresolved. Germline CDR1 is KGHSH and CDR2 is LQKENI. The V and J ends lost 5 bases and 0 bases respectively, with 7 bases between them. The CDR3 is 13 residues long. The chain's CDR3 is CASSTELNTEAFF. CDR3 coding DNA: TGTGCCAGCTCAACGGAACTGAACACTGAAGCTTTCTTT.

This clone occurred once. J is TRBJ2-7 and V is TRBV5-1; D call uncertain. V was trimmed by 3 bases and J by 2 bases, leaving 12 bases between them. Germline V gives CDR1 SGHRS, CDR2 YFSETQ. This CDR3 contains 14 residues. CDR3 residues: CASSWTTRTYEQYF. CDR3 DNA sequence: TGCGCCAGCAGCTGGACCACTCGGACCTACGAGCAGTACTTC.

The rearrangement links TRBV15 to TRBJ1-2; no firm D call. In germline, CDR1 is LNHNV, CDR2 YYDKDF (reference sequence). This CDR3 contains 13 residues. The V gene lost 8 bases and the J gene lost 6 bases, with 16 bases spanning the gap. The CDR3 bases are TGTGCCACCCGGGCGTCGGGGTCCGATGGCTACACCTTC. Translation gives CATRASGSDGYTF.

This rearrangement joins TRBV19 to TRBJ1-4, with 10 nucleotides matching TRBD1. V was clipped by 6 bases and J by 5 bases; unmatched bases: 6. The CDR3 is 15 residues long. Germline CDR1 and CDR2: LNHDA and SQIVND (reference sequence). The CDR3 loop reads CASRPGTGANEKLFF. The CDR3 DNA follows: TGTGCCAGTAGGCCCGGGACAGGGGCAAATGAAAAACTGTTTTTT.

The chain couples TRBV30 to TRBJ2-5, with 9 positions matching TRBD1. The DNA end is a closer match to TRBJ2-7, so the J assignment may be wrong. The CDR3 runs 14 residues. From germline, CDR1 is GTSNPN and CDR2 SVGIG (reference sequence). The CDR3 loop is CAWSVGTGKYEQYF. CDR3 coding DNA: TGTGCCTGGAGTGTAGGGACAGGGAAATACGAGCAGTACTTC.

J is TRBJ2-2 and V is TRBV2; the match to TRBD1 covers 7 bases. Trimming at V came to 4 bases and at J to 6 bases, leaving 8 bases not matched to a gene. The CDR3 extends over 15 amino acids. The germline gives CDR1 SNHLY, CDR2 FYNNEI. The CDR3 here is CASSVLSQGAGELFF. The CDR3 nucleotides are TGTGCCAGCAGTGTTCTCTCGCAGGGGGCCGGGGAGCTGTTTTTT.